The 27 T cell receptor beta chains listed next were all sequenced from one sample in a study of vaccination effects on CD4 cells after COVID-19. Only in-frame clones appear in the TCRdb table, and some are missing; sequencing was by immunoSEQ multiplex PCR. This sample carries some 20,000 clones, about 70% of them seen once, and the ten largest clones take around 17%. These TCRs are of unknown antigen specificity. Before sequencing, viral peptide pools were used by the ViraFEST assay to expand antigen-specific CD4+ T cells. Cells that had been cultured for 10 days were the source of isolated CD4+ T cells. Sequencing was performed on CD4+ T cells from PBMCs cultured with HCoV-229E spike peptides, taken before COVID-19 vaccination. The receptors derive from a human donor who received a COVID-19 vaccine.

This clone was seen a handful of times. CDR3 nucleotides: TGTGCCAGCAGTTACGCAGGGGATGGCTACACCTTC. The encoded protein is CASSYAGDGYTF. This rearrangement joins TRBV6-5 to TRBJ1-2, with D perhaps matching TRBD1 (6 bases). From germline, CDR1 is MNHEY and CDR2 SVGAGI. The V and J ends lost 2 bases and 6 bases respectively, with 7 bases between them. The CDR3 extends over 12 amino acids.

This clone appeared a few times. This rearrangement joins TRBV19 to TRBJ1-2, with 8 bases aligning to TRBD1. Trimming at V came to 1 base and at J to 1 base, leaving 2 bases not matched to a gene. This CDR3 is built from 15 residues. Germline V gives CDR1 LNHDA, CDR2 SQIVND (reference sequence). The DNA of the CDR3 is TGTGCCAGTAGTATAGCTGGACAGGGTAACTATGGCTACACCTTC. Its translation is CASSIAGQGNYGYTF.

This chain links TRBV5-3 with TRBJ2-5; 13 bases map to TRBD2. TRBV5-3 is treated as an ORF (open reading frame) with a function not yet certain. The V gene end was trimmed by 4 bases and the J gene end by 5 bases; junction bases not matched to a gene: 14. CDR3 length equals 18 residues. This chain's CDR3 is CARSTHLGLAGVEETQYF. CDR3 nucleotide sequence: TGTGCCAGAAGCACCCACCTTGGACTAGCGGGAGTTGAGGAGACCCAGTACTTC.

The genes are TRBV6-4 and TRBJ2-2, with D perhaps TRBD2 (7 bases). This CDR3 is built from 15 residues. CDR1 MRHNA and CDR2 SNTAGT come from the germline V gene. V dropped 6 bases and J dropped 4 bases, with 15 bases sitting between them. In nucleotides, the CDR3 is TGTGCCAGCAGCAAACAGGGCGGGGGCACCGGGGAGCTGTTTTTT. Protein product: CASSKQGGGTGELFF.

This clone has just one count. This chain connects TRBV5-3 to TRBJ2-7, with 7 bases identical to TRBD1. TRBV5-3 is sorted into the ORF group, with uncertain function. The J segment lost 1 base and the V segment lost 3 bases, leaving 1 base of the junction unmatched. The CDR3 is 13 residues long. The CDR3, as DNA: TGTGCCAGAAGCTCGGGACAGTCCTACGAGCAGTACTTC. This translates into CARSSGQSYEQYF.

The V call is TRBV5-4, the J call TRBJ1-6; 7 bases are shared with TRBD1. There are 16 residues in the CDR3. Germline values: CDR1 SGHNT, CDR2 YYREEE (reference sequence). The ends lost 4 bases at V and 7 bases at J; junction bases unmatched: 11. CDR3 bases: TGTGCCAGCAGCGAACTACAGGGGATGGCCAATTCACCCCTCCACTTT. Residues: CASSELQGMANSPLHF. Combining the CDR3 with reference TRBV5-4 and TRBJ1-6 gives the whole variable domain ETGVTQSPTHLIKTRGQQVTLRCSSQSGHNTVSWYQQALGQGPQFIFQYYREEENGRGNFPPRFSGLQFPNYSSELNVNALELDDSALYLCASSELQGMANSPLHFGNGTRLTVT.

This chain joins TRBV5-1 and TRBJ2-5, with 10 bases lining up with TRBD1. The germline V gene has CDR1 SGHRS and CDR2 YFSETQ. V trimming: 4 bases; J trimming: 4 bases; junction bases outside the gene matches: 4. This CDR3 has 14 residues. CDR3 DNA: TGCGCCAGCAGCCCCGGACAGGGGGGAGAGACCCAGTACTTC. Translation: CASSPGQGGETQYF.

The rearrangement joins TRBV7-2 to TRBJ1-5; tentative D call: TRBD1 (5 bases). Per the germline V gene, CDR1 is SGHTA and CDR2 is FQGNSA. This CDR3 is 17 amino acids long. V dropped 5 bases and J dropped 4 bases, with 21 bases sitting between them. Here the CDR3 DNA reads TGTGCCAGCAGCCATGATCCCCGTTATGGGGGGAATCAGCCCCAGCATTTT. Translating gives CASSHDPRYGGNQPQHF.

The CDR3 region is CASSGVGSAETQYF. The CDR3 DNA follows: TGTGCCAGCAGTGGGGTAGGTAGCGCAGAGACCCAGTACTTC. This chain uses TRBV3-1 (or the pseudogene TRBV3-2) with TRBJ2-5, with D possibly being TRBD2 (5 bases). The V end lost 6 bases, the J end lost 4 bases, and 15 bases lay between the germline ends. Germline V gene sequence: CDR1 LGHDT, CDR2 YNNKEL (reference sequence). This CDR3 contains 14 residues.

The CDR3, as DNA: TGTGCCAGCAGTTACGGCGGGACTAGCCGAGAGACCCAGTACTTC. Amino acid sequence: CASSYGGTSRETQYF. The chain is built from TRBV6-5 and TRBJ2-5, with TRBD2 matching 9 bases. CDR3 length: 15 amino acids. The germline CDR1 and CDR2 sequences are MNHEY and SVGAGI. J was trimmed by 4 bases and V by 2 bases; bases with no gene match: 5.

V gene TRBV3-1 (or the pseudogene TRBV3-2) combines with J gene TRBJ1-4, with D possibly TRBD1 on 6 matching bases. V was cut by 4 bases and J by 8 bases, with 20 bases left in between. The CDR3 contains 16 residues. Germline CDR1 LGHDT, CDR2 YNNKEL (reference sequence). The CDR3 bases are TGTGCCAGCAGCCTGCTACCGGGACAACTAGCCGAAAAACTGTTTTTT. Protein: CASSLLPGQLAEKLFF.

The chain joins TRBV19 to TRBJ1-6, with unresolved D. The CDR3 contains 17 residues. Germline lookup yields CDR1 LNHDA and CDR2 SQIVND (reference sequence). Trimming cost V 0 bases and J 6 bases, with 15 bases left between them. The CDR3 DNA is TGTGCCAGTAGTATAGATGGGCTGGACGACTCTAATTCACCCCTCCACTTT. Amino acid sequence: CASSIDGLDDSNSPLHF.

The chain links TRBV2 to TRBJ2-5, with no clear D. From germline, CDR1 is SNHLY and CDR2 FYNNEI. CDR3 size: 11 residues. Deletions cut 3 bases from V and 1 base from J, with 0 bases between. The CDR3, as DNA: TGTGCCAGCAGTGACCAAGAGACCCAGTACTTC. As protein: CASSDQETQYF.

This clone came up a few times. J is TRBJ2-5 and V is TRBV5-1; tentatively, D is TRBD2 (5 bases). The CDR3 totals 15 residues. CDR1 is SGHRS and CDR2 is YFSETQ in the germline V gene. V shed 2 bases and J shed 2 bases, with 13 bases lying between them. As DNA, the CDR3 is TGCGCCAGCAGCTTTGCGGGCCTTTCTCAAGAGACCCAGTACTTC. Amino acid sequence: CASSFAGLSQETQYF.

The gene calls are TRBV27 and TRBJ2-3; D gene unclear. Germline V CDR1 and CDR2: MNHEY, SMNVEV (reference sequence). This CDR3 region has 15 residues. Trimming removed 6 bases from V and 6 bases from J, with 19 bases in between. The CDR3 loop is CASRPRAVLGDTQYF. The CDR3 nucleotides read TGTGCCAGCAGACCCCGGGCAGTCCTAGGCGATACGCAGTATTTT.

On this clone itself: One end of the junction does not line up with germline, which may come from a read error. CDR3 nucleotides: TGCGCCAGCAGCTTGGGGGGTATCGGGGGACAGGACTTC. It yields the protein CASSLGGIGGQDF. This sequence joins TRBV5-1 and TRBJ2-7, with 8 bases aligning to TRBD1. Germline loops: CDR1 SGHRS, CDR2 YFSETQ. CDR3 size: 13 residues.

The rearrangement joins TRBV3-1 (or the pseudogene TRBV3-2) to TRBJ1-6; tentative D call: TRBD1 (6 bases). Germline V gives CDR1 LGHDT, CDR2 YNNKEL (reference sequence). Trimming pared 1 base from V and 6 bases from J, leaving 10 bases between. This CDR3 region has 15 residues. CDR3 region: CASSQGTALNSPLHF. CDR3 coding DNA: TGTGCCAGCAGCCAAGGGACAGCACTTAATTCACCCCTCCACTTT.

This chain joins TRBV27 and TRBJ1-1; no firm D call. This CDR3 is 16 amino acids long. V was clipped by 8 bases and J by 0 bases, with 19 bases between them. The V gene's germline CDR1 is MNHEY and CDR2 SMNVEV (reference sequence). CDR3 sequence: CASSITPAIMNTEAFF. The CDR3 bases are TGTGCCAGCTCCATTACACCGGCTATCATGAACACTGAAGCTTTCTTT.

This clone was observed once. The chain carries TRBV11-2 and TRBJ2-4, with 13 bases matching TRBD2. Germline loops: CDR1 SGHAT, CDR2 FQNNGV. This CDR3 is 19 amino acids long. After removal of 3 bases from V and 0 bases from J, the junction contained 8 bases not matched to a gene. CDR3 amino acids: CASSFRLAGGTVAKNIQYF. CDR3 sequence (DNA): TGTGCCAGCAGCTTCCGACTAGCGGGAGGAACTGTAGCCAAAAACATTCAGTACTTC.

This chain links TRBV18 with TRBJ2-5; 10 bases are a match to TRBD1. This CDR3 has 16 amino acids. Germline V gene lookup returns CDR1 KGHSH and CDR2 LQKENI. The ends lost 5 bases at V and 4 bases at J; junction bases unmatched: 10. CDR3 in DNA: TGTGCCAGCTCAAATTGGTTGGGACAGGGGTCAGAGACCCAGTACTTC. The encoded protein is CASSNWLGQGSETQYF.

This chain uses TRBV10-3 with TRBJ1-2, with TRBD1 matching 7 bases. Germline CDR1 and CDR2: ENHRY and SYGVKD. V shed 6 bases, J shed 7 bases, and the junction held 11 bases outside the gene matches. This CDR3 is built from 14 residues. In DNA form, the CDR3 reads TGTGCCATCAGACCTCAGGGGGGAAGAGGTGGCTACACCTTC. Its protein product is CAIRPQGGRGGYTF.

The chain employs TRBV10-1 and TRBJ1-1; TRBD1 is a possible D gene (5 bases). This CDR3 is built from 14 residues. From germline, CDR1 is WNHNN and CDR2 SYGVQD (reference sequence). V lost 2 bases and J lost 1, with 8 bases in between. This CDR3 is CASSEGGANTEAFF. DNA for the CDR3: TGCGCCAGCAGTGAGGGGGGAGCGAACACTGAAGCTTTCTTT.

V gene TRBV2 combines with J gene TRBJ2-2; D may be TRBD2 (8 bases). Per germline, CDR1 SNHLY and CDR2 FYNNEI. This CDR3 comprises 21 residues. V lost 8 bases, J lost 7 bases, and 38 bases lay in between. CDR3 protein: CASQNRDRILAGRRSDGELFF. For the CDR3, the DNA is TGTGCCAGCCAAAACCGGGACAGAATTTTAGCGGGAAGAAGGTCTGACGGGGAGCTGTTTTTT.

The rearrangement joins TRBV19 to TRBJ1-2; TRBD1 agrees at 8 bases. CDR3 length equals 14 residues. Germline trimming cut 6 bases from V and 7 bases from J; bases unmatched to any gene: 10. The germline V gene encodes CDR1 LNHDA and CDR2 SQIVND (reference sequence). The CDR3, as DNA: TGTGCCAGTAGCCGGACAGGGAGGGACAGTGGCTACACCTTC. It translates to CASSRTGRDSGYTF.

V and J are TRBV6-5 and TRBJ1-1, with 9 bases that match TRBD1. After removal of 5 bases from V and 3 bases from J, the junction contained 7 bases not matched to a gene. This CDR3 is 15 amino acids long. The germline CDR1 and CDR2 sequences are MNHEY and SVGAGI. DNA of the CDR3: TGTGCCAGCAGTCTTCAGACAGGGGGTGACACTGAAGCTTTCTTT. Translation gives CASSLQTGGDTEAFF.

This CDR3 reads CASSSPGGNTIYF. CDR3 sequence (DNA): TGTGCCAGCAGCTCCCCGGGAGGAAACACCATATATTTT. This rearrangement joins TRBV13 to TRBJ1-3; D is unclear. Germline CDR1 is PRHDT and CDR2 is FYEKMQ (reference sequence). This CDR3 has 13 residues. V dropped 4 bases and J dropped 4 bases, with 8 bases sitting between them.

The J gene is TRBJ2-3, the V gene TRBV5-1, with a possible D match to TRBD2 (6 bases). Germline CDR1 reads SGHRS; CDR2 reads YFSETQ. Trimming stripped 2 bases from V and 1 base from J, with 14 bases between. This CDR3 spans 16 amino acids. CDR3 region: CASSFSSGFGTDTQYF. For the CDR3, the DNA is TGCGCCAGCAGCTTCTCCAGCGGGTTTGGCACAGATACGCAGTATTTT.